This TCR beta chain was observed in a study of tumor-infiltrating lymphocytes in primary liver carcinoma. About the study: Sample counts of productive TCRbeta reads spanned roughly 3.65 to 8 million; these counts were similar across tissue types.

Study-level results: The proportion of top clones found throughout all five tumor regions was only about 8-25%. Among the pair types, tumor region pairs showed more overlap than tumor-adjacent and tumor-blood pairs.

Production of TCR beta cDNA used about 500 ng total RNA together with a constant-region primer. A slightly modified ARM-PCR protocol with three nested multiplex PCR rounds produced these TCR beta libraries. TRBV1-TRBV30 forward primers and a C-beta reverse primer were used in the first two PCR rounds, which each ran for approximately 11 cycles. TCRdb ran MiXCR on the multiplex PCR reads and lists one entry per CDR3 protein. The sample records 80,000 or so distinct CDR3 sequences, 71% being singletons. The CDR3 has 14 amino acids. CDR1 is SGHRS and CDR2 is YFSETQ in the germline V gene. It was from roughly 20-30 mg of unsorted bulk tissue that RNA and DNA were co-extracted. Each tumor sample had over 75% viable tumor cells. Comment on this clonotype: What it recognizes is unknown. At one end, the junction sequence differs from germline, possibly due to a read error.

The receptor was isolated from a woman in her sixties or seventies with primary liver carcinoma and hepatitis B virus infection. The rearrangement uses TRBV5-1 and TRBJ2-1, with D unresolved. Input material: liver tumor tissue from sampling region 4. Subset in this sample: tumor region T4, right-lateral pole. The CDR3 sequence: CASSLDARYNVQFF. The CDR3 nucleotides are TGCGCCAGCAGCTTGGACGCTCGGTACAATGTGCAGTTCTTC. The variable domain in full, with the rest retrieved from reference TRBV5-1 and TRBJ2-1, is KAGVTQTPRYLIKTRGQQVTLSCSPISGHRSVSWYQQTPGQGLQFLFEYFSETQRNKGNFPGRFSGRQFSNSRSEMNVSTLELGDSALYLCASSLDARYNVQFFGPGTRLTVL.